The T cell receptor beta chain under discussion was sequenced for a study of blood T cell repertoires in COVID-19. Study summary: The United States, Italy and Spain supplied acute and convalescent COVID-19 samples. PBMCs, B-cell-depleted T cells, or T cells were the source of the cDNA or gDNA that made up the material.

Per the authors' pipeline: Nucleated cell counts were estimated from reference gene primer amplification. The method was immunoSEQ multiplex PCR; TCRdb's version includes in-frame clones alone and lacks a portion of them. V and J calls and clone size are copied from that table; D and trimming were computed from the DNA. The sample carries about 240,000 clones, about 84% recorded once. The germline V gene has CDR1 KGHDR and CDR2 SFDVKD. The CDR3 has 11 amino acids. Trimming shortened V by 5 bases and J by 13 bases, and 8 bases separated the two germline ends. The rearrangement joins TRBV24-1 to TRBJ1-6; a possible D gene is TRBD1 (6 bases). Input material: peripheral blood. The clonotype comes from an elderly man with acute or convalescent COVID-19. As DNA, the CDR3 is TGTGCCACCAGTGCGGGGGGCCCCCTCCACTTT. Encoded protein: CATSAGGPLHF.